Listed below are T cell receptor beta chains from one sample, sequenced in a study of T-cell reconstitution after alpha-beta-depleted transplantation in children. TCRdb re-called the PCR reads with MiXCR, one entry per CDR3 protein. The repertoire has about 200,000 distinct CDR3 sequences, around 5.9% of them found once; the top ten carry about 4.4%. Material: PBMCs, obtained before TCRalphabeta/CD19-depleted stem cell transplant. The receptor set was obtained from a girl under three years old with combined immunodeficiency, due to receive a stem cell transplant. CDR3s include the opening cysteine and the closing phenylalanine or tryptophan. A D gene is named only where the DNA matches it firmly. Not every row has a clone size; where given, it reads once, few, many or a size class.

clone size	V gene	J gene	D gene	CDR3 DNA	CDR3 protein
many	TRBV4-3	TRBJ2-1	NA	TGCGCCAGCAGCGAAATGGGGGGAGGGGGCAATGAGCAGTTCTTC	CASSEMGGGGNEQFF
many	TRBV20-1	TRBJ2-4	TRBD1	TGCAGTGCTAGTTACATGGGACAGCTAGCCAAAAACATTCAGTACTTC	CSASYMGQLAKNIQYF
many	TRBV10-3	TRBJ2-7	NA	TGTGCCATCAGTACTGGTCTCCGGGGGCGGTACGAGCAGTACTTC	CAISTGLRGRYEQYF
many	TRBV28	TRBJ2-7	NA	TGTGCCAGCTGGGCGGGACACACATCCTACGAGCAGTACTTC	CASWAGHTSYEQYF
many	TRBV4-2	TRBJ2-7	TRBD1	TGTGCCAGCAGCCAAAAGGACAGGGGTTACGAGCAGTACTTC	CASSQKDRGYEQYF
many	TRBV28	TRBJ1-5	NA	TGTGCCAGCAGTTTATTGGTTTGGACAGTCCAAGGGGTATATAGCAATCAGCCCCAGCATTTT	CASSLLVWTVQGVYSNQPQHF
many	TRBV20-1	TRBJ2-1	TRBD2	TGCAGTGCTAGCGGTGGGAGGGGTATCGGGAATGAGCAGTTCTTC	CSASGGRGIGNEQFF
many	TRBV28	TRBJ2-2	TRBD2	TGTGCCAGCAGTTTGCCCGGACTAGCGACCACCGGGGAGCTGTTTTTT	CASSLPGLATTGELFF
many	TRBV5-1	TRBJ1-1	TRBD1	TGCGCCAGCAGCTCCCAGGGGGACGGGGGCACTGAAGCTTTCTTT	CASSSQGDGGTEAFF
few	TRBV7-8	TRBJ1-2	NA	TGTGCCAGCAGCTTACTCCCCCCCGTGGGTGGCTACACCTTC	CASSLLPPVGGYTF
many	TRBV12-3/TRBV12-4	TRBJ2-7	NA	TGTGCCATCCAGGAGAGCGGTTTAGCGGAGCAGTACTTC	CAIQESGLAEQYF
many	TRBV28	TRBJ2-2	NA	TGTGCCAGCAGTTTACTGGTGGCCCCCCCCCACGGGGAGCTGTTTTTT	CASSLLVAPPHGELFF
many	TRBV7-3	TRBJ1-3	NA	TGTGCCAGCAGCCCAGGGACAACTGGAAACACCATATATTTT	CASSPGTTGNTIYF
many	TRBV9	TRBJ2-6	NA	TGTGCCAGCAGCCTACTCGCGGGCGGTGGGGCCAACGTCCTGACTTTC	CASSLLAGGGANVLTF
few	TRBV15	TRBJ2-7	NA	TGTGCCACCAGCAGAGTCGCGGGGCCCGCCGACGAGCAGTACTTC	CATSRVAGPADEQYF
many	TRBV6-1	TRBJ1-4	TRBD1	TGTGCCAGCATATCAGGGGGCAATGAAAAACTGTTTTTT	CASISGGNEKLFF
many	TRBV25-1	TRBJ2-5	NA	TGTGCCAGCAGTGACGGGATTGGGACAGAGACCCAGTACTTC	CASSDGIGTETQYF
many	TRBV20-1	TRBJ2-5	NA	TGCAGTGCTAGTGTATGGCGACTGCAAGAGACCCAGTACTTC	CSASVWRLQETQYF
NA	TRBV7-2	TRBJ2-7	NA	TGTGCCAGCAGCTTAGCGCAGGGGCGGCGGCCTCCCTACGAGCAGTACTTC	CASSLAQGRRPPYEQYF
many	TRBV7-2	TRBJ2-7	NA	TGTGCCAGCAGCTTAGACTCTTTTTACGAGCAGTACTTC	CASSLDSFYEQYF
few	TRBV7-8	TRBJ2-1	TRBD2	TGTGCCAGCAGCTTAGCGGGGTATGAGCGGGGGTCCTATTCCTACAATGAGCAGTTCTTC	CASSLAGYERGSYSYNEQFF
many	TRBV3-1	TRBJ2-7	NA	TGTGCCAGCAGCTATAACCGGGGCTACGAGCAGTACTTC	CASSYNRGYEQYF
many	TRBV20-1	TRBJ2-1	TRBD2	TGCAGTGCTACCCTAGCGGTGTATGAGCAGTTCTTC	CSATLAVYEQFF